The 2 T cell receptor beta chains reported below all come from one sample, sequenced in a study of blood T cell repertoires in COVID-19. Measured with immunoSEQ multiplex PCR; TCRdb has only the in-frame clones, and not every one. This table has 270,000 or so clones, about 81% appearing once. The source material was peripheral blood. The receptor source for this set is a human donor with COVID-19, enrolled during active disease. The donor label of this sample is uncertain.

The V gene is TRBV6-2 or TRBV6-3, the J gene TRBJ1-2, with D possibly TRBD1 on 6 matching bases. CDR3 length equals 13 residues. CDR1 is MNHEY and CDR2 is SVGEGT in the germline V gene. The germline V and J ends were trimmed by 0 bases and 4 bases, with 6 bases remaining between them. The CDR3 coding sequence is TGTGCCAGCAGTTACTCGGACAGCTATGGCTACACCTTC. Translating it yields CASSYSDSYGYTF.

This chain joins TRBV21-1 and TRBJ2-3; the DNA was not used to check the table's D call, TRBD2. TRBV21-1 is flagged as a pseudogene. The CDR3 covers 20 residues. CDR3 sequence: CASSKTCWGRTSGATDTQYF. The DNA of the CDR3 is TGTGCCAGCAGCAAAACTTGCTGGGGGAGGACTAGCGGCGCCACAGATACGCAGTATTTT.